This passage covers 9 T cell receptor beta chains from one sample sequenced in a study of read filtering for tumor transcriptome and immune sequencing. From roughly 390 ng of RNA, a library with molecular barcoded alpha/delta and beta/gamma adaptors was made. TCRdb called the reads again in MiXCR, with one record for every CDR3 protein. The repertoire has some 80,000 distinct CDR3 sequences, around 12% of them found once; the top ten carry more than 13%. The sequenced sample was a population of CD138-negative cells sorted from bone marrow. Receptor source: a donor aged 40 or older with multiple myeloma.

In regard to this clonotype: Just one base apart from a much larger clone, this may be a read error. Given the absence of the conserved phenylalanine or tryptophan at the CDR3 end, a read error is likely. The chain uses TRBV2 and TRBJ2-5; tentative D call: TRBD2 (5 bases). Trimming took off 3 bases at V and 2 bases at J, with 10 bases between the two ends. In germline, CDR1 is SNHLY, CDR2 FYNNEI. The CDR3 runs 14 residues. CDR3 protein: CASSDPSSQETQYS. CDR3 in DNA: TGTGCCAGCAGTGACCCTAGCAGTCAAGAGACCCAGTACTCC.

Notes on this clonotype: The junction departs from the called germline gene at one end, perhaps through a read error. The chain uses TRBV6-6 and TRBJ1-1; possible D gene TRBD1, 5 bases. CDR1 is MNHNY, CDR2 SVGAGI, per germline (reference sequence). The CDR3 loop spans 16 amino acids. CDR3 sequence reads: CASSYGRGRINTEAFF. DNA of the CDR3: TGTGCCAGCAGTTACGGTAGGGGCAGAATAAACACTGAGGCTTTCTTT.

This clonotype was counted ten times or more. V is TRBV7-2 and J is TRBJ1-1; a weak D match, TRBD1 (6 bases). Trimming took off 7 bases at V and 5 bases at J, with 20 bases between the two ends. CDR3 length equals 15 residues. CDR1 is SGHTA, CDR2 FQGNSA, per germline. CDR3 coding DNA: TGTGCCAGCAACTACGTGGGTAGGGGGGAAACTGAAGCTTTCTTT. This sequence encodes CASNYVGRGETEAFF.

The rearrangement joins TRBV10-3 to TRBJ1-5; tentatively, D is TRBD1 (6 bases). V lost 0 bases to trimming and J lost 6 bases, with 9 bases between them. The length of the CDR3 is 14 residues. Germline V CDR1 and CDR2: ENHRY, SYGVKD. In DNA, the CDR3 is TGTGCCATCAGTGAGTCGGACAGTTTTCAGCCCCAGCATTTT. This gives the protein CAISESDSFQPQHF.

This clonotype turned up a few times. The CDR3 sequence: CASSFGLAGGTDTQYF. As DNA, the CDR3 is TGTGCCAGCAGTTTTGGACTAGCGGGAGGGACAGATACGCAGTATTTT. The V and J genes are TRBV11-2 and TRBJ2-3; 15 nucleotides align to TRBD2. The CDR3 has 16 residues. V shed 6 bases, J shed 3 bases, and the junction held 4 bases outside the gene matches. CDR1 and CDR2 from the germline V gene are SGHAT and FQNNGV.

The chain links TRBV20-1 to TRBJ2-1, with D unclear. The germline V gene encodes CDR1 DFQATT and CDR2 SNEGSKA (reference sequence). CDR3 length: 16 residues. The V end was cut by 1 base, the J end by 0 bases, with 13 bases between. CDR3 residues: CSARGPGRFSYNEQFF. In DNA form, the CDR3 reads TGCAGTGCTAGAGGCCCAGGACGATTCTCCTACAATGAGCAGTTCTTC.

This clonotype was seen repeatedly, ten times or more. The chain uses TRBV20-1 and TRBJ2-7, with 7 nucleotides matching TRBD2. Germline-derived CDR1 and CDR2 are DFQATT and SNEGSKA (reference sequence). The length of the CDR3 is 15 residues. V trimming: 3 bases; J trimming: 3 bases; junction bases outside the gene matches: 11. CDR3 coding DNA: TGCAGTGCTAGCCTTCCCCTAGCGGAGTTCTACGAGCAGTACTTC. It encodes CSASLPLAEFYEQYF.

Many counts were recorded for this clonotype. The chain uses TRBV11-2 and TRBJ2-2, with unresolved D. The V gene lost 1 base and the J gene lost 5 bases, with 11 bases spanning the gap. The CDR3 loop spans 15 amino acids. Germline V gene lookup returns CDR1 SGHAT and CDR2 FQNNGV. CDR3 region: CASSLVSAKTGELFF. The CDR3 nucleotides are TGTGCCAGCAGCTTAGTTTCGGCAAAAACCGGGGAGCTGTTTTTT.

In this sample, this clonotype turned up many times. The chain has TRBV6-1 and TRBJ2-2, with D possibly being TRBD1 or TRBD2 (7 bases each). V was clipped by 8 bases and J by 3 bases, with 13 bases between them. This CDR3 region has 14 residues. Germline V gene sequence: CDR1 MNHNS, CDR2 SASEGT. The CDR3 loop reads CASYRGGDTGELFF. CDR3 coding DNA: TGTGCCAGCTACAGGGGAGGGGACACCGGGGAGCTGTTTTTT.